Described below is a single T cell receptor beta chain sequence and its context. Its antigen is unknown. Germline V gene lookup returns CDR1 SGHVS and CDR2 FQNEAQ. This CDR3 is built from 15 residues. Between the trimmed V and J ends, which lost 1 base and 5 bases, there was a span of 12 bases. Through a sample-barcoded 5' primer and a J-beta primer mix, a second PCR was run for roughly 6 to 11 cycles. From each sample, at least 2.5 million paired-end reads containing CDR3 were obtained. TCRdb passed the 5' RACE reads through MiXCR, listing each CDR3 protein once. This sample has approximately 690,000 distinct CDR3 sequences; 58% occur once, and the top ten carry 35% to 40%. The sample is drawn from a study of blood T cells in healthy people across ages. Study outcomes and limitations: No one knew whether donors had CMV, which possibly confounded expanded clonotype changes. Researchers judged that diversity estimates from one million T cells fell short of true values.

V is TRBV7-8 and J is TRBJ2-1; no reliable D call. Sequences were obtained from blood. The sequence was collected from a man aged 60 to 69 in good health. CDR3 bases: TGTGCCAGCAGCTTAGTGTTGGCGGAAAACAATGAGCAGTTCTTC. Residues: CASSLVLAENNEQFF.